The entry below describes one T cell receptor beta chain. The antigen it binds to is not known. No base-level quality is on record; no much larger clone is a single base apart. In the prospective study, participants were about 18 to 100 years old, resided in about two dozen geographic areas of the United States, and were enrolled through a virtual design. To assign participants to cohorts, the prospective study relied on clinical history that participants themselves reported in a screening survey and a study questionnaire. ImmuneRACE Cohort 3 recovered participants were defined by two consecutive negative NP/OP PCR tests, healthcare professional clearance, or symptom resolution. Mobile phlebotomists in the prospective study collected whole blood, serum and a nasopharyngeal or oropharyngeal swab from every participant. Additional blood draws and questionnaires over an approximately 2-month period could optionally be provided by prospective study participants. Before DNA extraction, prospective study blood samples were shipped either frozen or at room temperature.

The immunoSEQ Assay, a bias-controlled multiplex PCR, was used to amplify TCRbeta CDR3 regions from genomic DNA. The authors' analysis ran thus. The number of nucleated cells in each sample was estimated from the amplification of reference gene primers within the assay. To quantify the absolute abundance of each unique TCRbeta CDR3 rearrangement, sequence reads were collapsed and filtered. Productive Simpson clonality was computed per sample as the square root of Simpson's diversity index over productive rearrangements. The clones in this table, taken by TCRdb from immuneACCESS, are in-frame only. Not every clone is retained; where verified, under half of the shortfall comes from an unresolved V gene, and the cause of the rest is unknown. V, J and clone size are those of that table, while D and trimming were read from the DNA. In all, the sample holds about 330,000 clones, and around 87% of those were seen once. Jointly, the top ten make up about 5.4% of the sample.

This record comes from a study of blood T cell repertoires in COVID-19 (dated by TCRdb to about 2020). Broadly, across the study: Collaborator samples came from the United States, Italy and Spain and covered acute and convalescent phases of COVID-19. Subjects who had been exposed to COVID-19, were actively infected with it, or had recovered from it provided the deeply sampled blood TCRbeta repertoires that made up the dataset. Samples came from the ongoing ImmuneRACE study (first 160 participants) plus 1,254 subjects from 6 global collaborators. The material from the prospective study consisted of cDNA or gDNA derived from T cells, B-cell-depleted T cells, or PBMCs. HLA class I and class II types, where available, came from metadata supplied by the sample provider rather than from assay-based typing. Nearly every sample came with metadata listing a de-identified subject ID, COVID-19 status, age in years and sex. The repertoires were released in a freely available public database meant as a resource for research on the immune response to SARS-CoV-2. Study-wide conclusions, independent of this receptor: The quantity of clinical and demographic metadata differed by source and by participant and was supplied without curation.

V is pared back by 9 bases and J by 0 bases, with 17 bases lying between the germline termini. The CDR3 contains 15 residues, cysteine and phenylalanine counted. CDR3 DNA only is kept here, 45 bases in frame from base 1. The germline V gene specifies MDHEN as CDR1 and SYDVKM as CDR2. Sequencing used PBMCs or T cells enriched from blood (not recorded which). This sequence was found in a woman in her twenties or thirties who had recovered from COVID-19. The chain employs TRBV28 and TRBJ1-2; the D region possibly corresponds to TRBD1 (6 bases align). CDR3 loop: CASELQGPANYGYTF. The DNA sequence is given as TGTGCCAGTGAACTCCAGGGGCCAGCTAACTATGGCTACACCTTC.